A selection of T cell receptor beta chains follows, all from one sample in a study of T cell repertoires in cytomegalovirus infection. Their target antigens are unknown. TCRdb redid the calling of the reads with MiXCR, one entry per CDR3 protein. The table includes tens of thousands of distinct CDR3 sequences, under 20% detected once. Sequenced here: CD8+ T cells from cultured PBMCs, sampled from culture after CMV antigen stimulation. These receptors originate from a human donor in good health (CMV status not recorded). Some clones in this sample may be carry-over from other donors' samples. Both conserved end residues are trimmed from each CDR3.

V	J	CDR3
TRBV7-2	TRBJ2-3	ASSLGAGGRTDTQY
TRBV4-2	TRBJ2-2	ASSQAGDTGELF
TRBV11-2	TRBJ2-3	ASSPGGGRVTDTQY
TRBV15	TRBJ2-7	ATSFRLQGHEQY
TRBV4-2	TRBJ2-1	ASSQGAGNRPGNEQF
TRBV5-4	TRBJ2-7	ASSVTFSGGAYEQY
TRBV6-2/TRBV6-3	TRBJ2-1	ASSYSTGMTYNEQF
TRBV4-3	TRBJ2-7	ASSQDRQQSSYEQY
TRBV10-2	TRBJ2-5	ASSESAGGGETQY
TRBV5-1	TRBJ2-3	ASSSLEGGTDTQY
TRBV20-1	TRBJ2-2	SARGPNTGELF
TRBV30	TRBJ2-5	ARGGEGIEETQY
TRBV13	TRBJ2-6	ASSLGGTGANVLT
TRBV6-5	TRBJ2-1	ASSYSQQLAVINEQF
TRBV19	TRBJ2-5	ASSRRREETQY
TRBV6-2/TRBV6-3	TRBJ1-5	ASSVWDSSNQPQH
TRBV3-1	TRBJ2-1	ASSQDRNEQF
TRBV6-6	TRBJ2-3	ASGLVHRFIDTQY
TRBV27	TRBJ2-7	ASSLQWQDEQY
TRBV3-1	TRBJ2-3	ASSQVYERGISTDTQY
TRBV5-1	TRBJ2-1	ASSLNGVDEQF
TRBV7-8	TRBJ2-7	ASSPGFSYEQY
TRBV9	TRBJ2-3	ASSGSGGGPTDTQY
TRBV9	TRBJ2-7	ASSVGAGYSEQY
TRBV27	TRBJ1-5	ASSVTRDSGQPQH
TRBV4-3	TRBJ2-1	ASSRDESSYNEQF
TRBV2	TRBJ2-7	ASSAVGPRYEQY
TRBV7-9	TRBJ2-2	ASSTEGLAGFTGELF
TRBV12-3/TRBV12-4	TRBJ1-2	ASTSVKGNGYT
TRBV4-3	TRBJ1-5	ASSPLAGPNQPQH
TRBV2	TRBJ1-5	ASTRETGSNQPQH
TRBV12-5	TRBJ2-4	ASGPPGGDMIAKNIQY
TRBV12-3/TRBV12-4	TRBJ2-1	ASSFGSSYNEQF
TRBV27	TRBJ2-2	ASSGQTNTGELF
TRBV15	TRBJ1-1	ATSKGQPSSEAF
TRBV27	TRBJ1-4	ASSLVGRGDEKLF
TRBV11-2	TRBJ2-7	AILANDRSYEQY
TRBV6-6	TRBJ2-3	ASSYPTEREDLGDTQY
TRBV27	TRBJ2-1	ASSTRLAGNYNEQF
TRBV7-9	TRBJ2-1	ASSLFGSASNEQF
TRBV12-3/TRBV12-4	TRBJ1-1	ASSRRGLGYTEAF
TRBV7-2	TRBJ2-4	ASSRGLAGGPAKNIQY
TRBV10-3	TRBJ2-2	AIRTGGRTPGELF
TRBV29-1	TRBJ2-2	SVESLGGPGTGELF
TRBV11-2	TRBJ2-5	ASSLEARDRVKETQY
TRBV28	TRBJ2-1	ASSSRAGAASNEQF